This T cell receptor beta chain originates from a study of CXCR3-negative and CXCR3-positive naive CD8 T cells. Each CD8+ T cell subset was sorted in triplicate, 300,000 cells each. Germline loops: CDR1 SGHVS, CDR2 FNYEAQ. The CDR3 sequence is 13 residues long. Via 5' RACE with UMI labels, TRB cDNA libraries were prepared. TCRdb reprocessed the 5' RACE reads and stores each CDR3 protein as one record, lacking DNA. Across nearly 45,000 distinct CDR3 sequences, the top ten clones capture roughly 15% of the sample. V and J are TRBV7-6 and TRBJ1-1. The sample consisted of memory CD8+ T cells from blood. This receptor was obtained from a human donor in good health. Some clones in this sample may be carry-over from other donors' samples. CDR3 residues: CASSQDEYTEAFF.